The rows below give T cell receptor beta chains drawn from one sample of a study of shared clonotypes between healthy human individuals. Data came from immunoSEQ multiplex PCR; TCRdb stores just in-frame clones and leaves some out. Of hundreds of thousands of clones listed, less than 85% were seen once; the top ten hold over 1.5%. Sequencing was carried out using memory CD4+ T cells sorted from blood. These receptors originate from a woman aged 25-40 years in good health. The CDR3 runs from the conserved cysteine through the conserved F or W. A D gene is named only where the DNA matches it firmly. Expanded clones are given a class, and other clones once, few, many or no size at all.

len	v_gene	j_gene	abundance	d_gene	CDR3aa	CDR3nt
14	TRBV19	TRBJ1-1	.	.	CASSIKVFSTEAFF	TGTGCCAGTAGTATCAAGGTGTTTAGCACTGAAGCTTTCTTT
13	TRBV28	TRBJ2-3	once	.	CASIGQSTDTQYF	TGTGCCAGCATCGGACAAAGCACAGATACGCAGTATTTT
16	TRBV19	TRBJ2-6	.	.	CASSIDRREGANVLTF	TGTGCCAGTAGTATAGATCGCCGGGAAGGGGCCAACGTCCTGACTTTC
14	TRBV2	TRBJ1-4	few	.	CASLLTRDPEKLFF	TGTGCCAGCCTACTAACCAGGGATCCTGAAAAACTGTTTTTT
15	TRBV5-4	TRBJ2-7	.	TRBD2	CASSTGAGTTYEQYF	TGTGCCAGCAGCACAGGCGCCGGGACTACGTACGAGCAGTACTTC
15	TRBV15	TRBJ2-7	.	.	CATSRDRGVAYEQYF	TGTGCCACCAGCAGAGACAGGGGCGTCGCCTACGAGCAGTACTTC
14	TRBV2	TRBJ1-2	.	.	CASSDTPTSYGYTF	TGTGCCAGCAGTGATACTCCGACAAGCTATGGCTACACCTTC
13	TRBV14	TRBJ1-3	.	.	CASSQDRGNTIYF	TGTGCCAGCAGCCAAGATAGGGGAAACACCATATATTTT
16	TRBV4-1	TRBJ2-1	once	TRBD2	CASSRGSGSGLNEQFF	TGCGCCAGCAGCCGGGGGAGCGGGAGCGGGTTGAATGAGCAGTTCTTC
13	TRBV7-3	TRBJ1-1	few	.	CASSLYQDTEAFF	TGTGCCAGCAGCTTATACCAGGACACTGAAGCTTTCTTT
15	TRBV2	TRBJ1-4	.	.	CASTKDAGTNEKLFF	TGTGCCAGCACTAAGGATGCAGGGACGAATGAAAAACTGTTTTTT
11	TRBV6-5	TRBJ1-2	.	.	CASRDNYGYTF	TGTGCCAGTCGGGATAACTATGGCTACACCTTC
14	TRBV6-1	TRBJ2-1	.	.	CASSARGGYNEQFF	TGTGCCAGCAGCGCCAGGGGGGGGTACAATGAGCAGTTCTTC
16	TRBV28	TRBJ2-7	.	TRBD1	CASSRRSIQGRDEQYF	TGTGCCAGCAGTAGACGATCGATACAGGGGCGGGACGAGCAGTACTTC
14	TRBV5-1	TRBJ1-2	.	.	CASSFQTPNYGYTF	TGCGCCAGCAGCTTCCAGACCCCTAACTATGGCTACACCTTC
14	TRBV25-1	TRBJ1-3	.	.	CASSENLLSRTIYF	TGTGCCAGCAGTGAAAACCTTCTCTCGCGCACCATATATTTT
14	TRBV5-8	TRBJ2-7	few	TRBD1	CASSYRTGSYEQYF	TGTGCCAGCAGCTACCGGACAGGGTCTTACGAGCAGTACTTC
15	TRBV19	TRBJ1-1	.	.	CASSRPGPPNTEAFF	TGTGCCAGTAGTCGACCGGGACCCCCGAACACTGAAGCTTTCTTT
15	TRBV6-5	TRBJ2-3	.	.	CASTGRRKVGDTQYF	TGTGCCAGCACGGGCCGGAGAAAGGTTGGAGATACGCAGTATTTT
15	TRBV15	TRBJ2-1	.	.	CATSRDGTLTNEQFF	TGTGCCACCAGCAGAGATGGGACTCTCACAAATGAGCAGTTCTTC
16	TRBV9	TRBJ2-1	.	TRBD1	CARITYGRTGGCEQFF	TGTGCCAGGATAACATATGGGCGGACAGGCGGGTGCGAGCAGTTCTTC
17	TRBV5-1	TRBJ1-2	once	TRBD1	CASSRDRGQGKNYGYTF	TGCGCCAGCAGCCGGGATAGGGGGCAGGGGAAGAACTATGGCTACACCTTC
16	TRBV19	TRBJ2-3	once	TRBD2	CASSTGTSGSADTQYF	TGTGCCAGTAGTACTGGGACTAGCGGGAGTGCAGATACGCAGTATTTT
16	TRBV7-3	TRBJ2-3	.	TRBD2	CASSLRASGSSDTQYF	TGTGCCAGCAGCTTAAGGGCTAGCGGGAGTTCAGATACGCAGTATTTT
14	TRBV5-5	TRBJ1-5	.	.	CASSRGRNNQPQHF	TGTGCCAGCAGCCGGGGACGGAACAATCAGCCCCAGCATTTT
13	TRBV5-1	TRBJ2-7	few	.	CASSLGSSYEQYF	TGCGCCAGCAGCTTGGGGAGCTCCTACGAGCAGTACTTC
14	TRBV27	TRBJ1-1	few	.	CASSLRIGTPEAFF	TGTGCCAGCAGTTTAAGGATAGGGACCCCTGAAGCTTTCTTT
13	TRBV6-1	TRBJ2-5	.	.	CASIKQAQETQYF	TGTGCCAGCATAAAGCAGGCTCAAGAGACCCAGTACTTC
15	TRBV11-2	TRBJ1-3	many	.	CASSISGVSGNTIYF	TGTGCCAGCAGCATTTCCGGGGTCTCTGGAAACACCATATATTTT
15	TRBV10-3	TRBJ2-1	.	.	CAISESPSSYNEQFF	TGTGCCATCAGTGAGTCCCCTAGTTCGTACAATGAGCAGTTCTTC
19	TRBV19	TRBJ2-1	.	.	CASSIDPGPDRAFYNEQFF	TGTGCCAGTAGTATAGATCCCGGCCCGGACAGAGCTTTCTACAATGAGCAGTTCTTC
15	TRBV6-1	TRBJ1-4	.	TRBD1	CASSEVRGRREKLFF	TGTGCCAGCAGTGAAGTTAGGGGGCGAAGAGAAAAACTGTTTTTT
17	TRBV4-1	TRBJ1-4	.	TRBD1	CASSQGSYGTGYEKLFF	TGCGCCAGCAGCCAAGGAAGTTATGGGACAGGGTACGAAAAACTGTTTTTT
12	TRBV2	TRBJ1-1	.	.	CASVQENTEAFF	TGTGCCAGCGTCCAGGAGAACACTGAAGCTTTCTTT
15	TRBV6-5	TRBJ1-1	.	TRBD1	CASSSRPTGDLEAFF	TGTGCCAGCAGTTCCCGCCCGACAGGGGACCTTGAAGCTTTCTTT
14	TRBV11-3	TRBJ2-1	.	.	CASSKWSSYNEQFF	TGTGCCAGCAGCAAGTGGAGCTCCTACAATGAGCAGTTCTTC
16	TRBV19	TRBJ2-2	.	.	CASSIVDSTNTGELFF	TGTGCCAGTAGTATAGTGGACAGCACGAACACCGGGGAGCTGTTTTTT
13	TRBV7-9	TRBJ2-1	.	.	CASSAGQNNEQFF	TGTGCCAGCAGCGCCGGACAGAACAATGAGCAGTTCTTC
12	TRBV7-9	TRBJ2-3	.	TRBD2	CASSPGGDTQYF	TGTGCCAGCAGCCCCGGGGGGGATACGCAGTATTTT
15	TRBV19	TRBJ2-1	once	TRBD1	CASSLDRGLYNEQFF	TGTGCCAGTAGTTTGGACAGGGGGCTCTACAATGAGCAGTTCTTC
11	TRBV5-1	TRBJ2-1	once	.	CASSLGNEQFF	TGCGCCAGCAGCTTGGGTAATGAGCAGTTCTTC
12	TRBV27	TRBJ1-1	.	.	CASSLRNTEAFF	TGTGCCAGCAGTTTGAGGAACACTGAAGCTTTCTTT
16	TRBV5-4	TRBJ1-1	.	.	CASSDWLRESGTEAFF	TGTGCCAGCAGCGATTGGCTCAGGGAGTCCGGCACTGAAGCTTTCTTT
17	TRBV27	TRBJ1-1	.	.	CASSPWGRGPWATEAFF	TGTGCCAGCAGTCCATGGGGGCGGGGTCCATGGGCCACTGAAGCTTTCTTT
14	TRBV6-5	TRBJ2-7	.	.	CASRKQGRGDEQYF	TGTGCCAGCAGGAAACAGGGCCGCGGTGACGAGCAGTACTTC
17	TRBV19	TRBJ1-4	.	.	CASSPPGQFATNEKLFF	TGTGCCAGTTCTCCCCCGGGGCAGTTTGCAACTAATGAAAAACTGTTTTTT
15	TRBV2	TRBJ2-1	.	.	CASAVADSSYNEQFF	TGTGCCAGCGCGGTAGCGGACAGCTCCTACAATGAGCAGTTCTTC
14	TRBV6-5	TRBJ1-3	.	.	CASQRDPSGNTIYF	TGTGCCAGCCAGAGGGACCCCTCTGGAAACACCATATATTTT
17	TRBV9	TRBJ2-1	.	TRBD2	CASSVAVGLADPNEQFF	TGTGCCAGCAGCGTAGCTGTAGGACTAGCGGATCCCAATGAGCAGTTCTTC
13	TRBV30	TRBJ1-1	few	.	CAWSDFSSSEAFF	TGTGCCTGGAGTGATTTCAGTTCCTCTGAAGCTTTCTTT
14	TRBV6-7	TRBJ2-7	once	TRBD1	CASSSLQGDYEQYF	TGTGCCAGCAGTTCGTTACAGGGGGATTACGAGCAGTACTTC